Listed here are 5 T cell receptor beta chains from one sample, sequenced in a study of blood T cell repertoires in COVID-19. TCRdb keeps only in-frame clones here, not all; method: immunoSEQ multiplex PCR. The repertoire holds about 40,000 clones, with around 83% as singletons. The sequenced sample was peripheral blood. The source is a human donor in a cohort sampled during active COVID-19.

The sample holds a few counts of this clone. This chain links TRBV18 with TRBJ1-2, with 7 bases lining up with TRBD1. The CDR3 covers 15 residues. V dropped 0 bases and J dropped 4; count of bases not matched to a gene: 5. Germline loops: CDR1 KGHSH, CDR2 LQKENI. CDR3 in amino acids: CASSPPAGGAYGYTF. Here the CDR3 DNA reads TGTGCCAGCTCACCACCGGCAGGGGGTGCCTATGGCTACACCTTC.

In this sample, this clone turned up a few times. This chain uses TRBV18 with TRBJ1-2; 7 positions agree with TRBD1. This CDR3 region has 15 residues. The J segment lost 1 base and the V segment lost 3 bases, leaving 5 bases of the junction unmatched. Germline V gives CDR1 KGHSH, CDR2 LQKENI. CDR3 nucleotides: TGTGCCAGCTCACCCGGACAGGAACTTAACTATGGCTACACCTTC. This gives the protein CASSPGQELNYGYTF.

The chain carries TRBV5-1 and TRBJ2-3; 9 bases line up with TRBD2. J gave up 3 bases and V 6 bases, and 8 bases lay outside the gene matches. Germline loops: CDR1 SGHRS, CDR2 YFSETQ. The CDR3 length is 15 residues. The CDR3, as DNA: TGCGCCAGCACTGGCGGGGGGGCCGAAACAGATACGCAGTATTTT. Its protein product is CASTGGGAETDTQYF.

The CDR3 nucleotides are TGTGCCATCAGTTTATCAGGGGGCGGCTACGAGCAGTACTTC. Translation: CAISLSGGGYEQYF. The chain has TRBV10-3 and TRBJ2-7; TRBD1 aligns across 8 bases. Germline-derived CDR1 and CDR2 are ENHRY and SYGVKD. Trimming took 5 bases from V and 3 from J; bases not matched to a gene: 6. The CDR3 length is 14 residues.

The genes are TRBV5-4 and TRBJ2-3, with D possibly TRBD2 on 5 matching bases. Germline V gene lookup returns CDR1 SGHNT and CDR2 YYREEE (reference sequence). Trimming shortened V by 2 bases and J by 0 bases, and 13 bases separated the two germline ends. The CDR3 has 16 residues. In DNA form, the CDR3 reads TGTGCCAGCAGCTTAAGTCCTAGCAGCAGCACAGATACGCAGTATTTT. Its protein is CASSLSPSSSTDTQYF.